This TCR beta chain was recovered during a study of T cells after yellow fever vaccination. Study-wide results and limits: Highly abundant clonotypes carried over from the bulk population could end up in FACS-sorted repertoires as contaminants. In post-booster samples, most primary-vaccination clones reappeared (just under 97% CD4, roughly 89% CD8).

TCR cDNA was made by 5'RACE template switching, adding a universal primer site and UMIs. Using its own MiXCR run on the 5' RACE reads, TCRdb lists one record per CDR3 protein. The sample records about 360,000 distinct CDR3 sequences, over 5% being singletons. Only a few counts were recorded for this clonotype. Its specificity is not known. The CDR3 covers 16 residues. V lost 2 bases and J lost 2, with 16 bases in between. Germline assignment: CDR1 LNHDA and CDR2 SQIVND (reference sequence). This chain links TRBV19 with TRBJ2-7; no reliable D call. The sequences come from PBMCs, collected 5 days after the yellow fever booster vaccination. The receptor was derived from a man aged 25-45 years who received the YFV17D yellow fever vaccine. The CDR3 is CASSIKGPPTAYEQYF. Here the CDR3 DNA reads TGTGCCAGTAGTATAAAAGGTCCCCCCACCGCCTACGAGCAGTACTTC.